What follows is one T cell receptor (beta chain) and its context. Between the trimmed V and J ends, which lost 4 bases and 8 bases, there was a span of 15 bases. Germline V CDR1 and CDR2: GTSNPN, SVGIG (reference sequence). The CDR3 loop spans 14 amino acids. The sample originates from a study of blood T cell repertoires in COVID-19. Study as a whole: Acute-phase and convalescent COVID-19 samples originated in the United States, Italy and Spain. Sources were T cells, B-cell-depleted T cells, or PBMCs; the material itself was cDNA or gDNA.

As processed by the authors: The assay estimated nucleated cells by amplifying reference gene primers. Data came from immunoSEQ multiplex PCR; TCRdb stores just in-frame clones and leaves some out. That table gives V, J and clone size, and the DNA gave D and trimming. The repertoire holds around 300,000 clones, with approximately 83% as singletons. The clonotype originates from an older woman with acute or convalescent COVID-19. The specimen sequenced was peripheral blood. The V and J genes are TRBV30 and TRBJ1-6; no firm D call. CDR3: CAWNPGGLDSPLHF. For the CDR3, the DNA is TGTGCCTGGAATCCGGGTGGGTTGGATTCACCCCTCCACTTT.